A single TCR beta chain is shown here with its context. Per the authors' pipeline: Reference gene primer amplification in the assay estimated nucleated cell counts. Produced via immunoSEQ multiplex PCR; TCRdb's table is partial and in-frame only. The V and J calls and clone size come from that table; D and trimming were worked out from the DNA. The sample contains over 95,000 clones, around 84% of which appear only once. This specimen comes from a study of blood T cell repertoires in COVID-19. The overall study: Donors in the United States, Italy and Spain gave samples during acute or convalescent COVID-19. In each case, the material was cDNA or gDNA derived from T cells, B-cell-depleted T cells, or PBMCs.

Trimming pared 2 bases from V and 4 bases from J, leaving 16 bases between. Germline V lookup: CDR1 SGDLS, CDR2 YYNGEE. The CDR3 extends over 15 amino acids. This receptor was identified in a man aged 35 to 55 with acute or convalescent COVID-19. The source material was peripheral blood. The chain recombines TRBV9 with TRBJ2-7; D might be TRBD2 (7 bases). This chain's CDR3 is CASSVGGGGVYEQYF. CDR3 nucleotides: TGTGCCAGCAGCGTCGGTGGAGGGGGGGTTTACGAGCAGTACTTC.